This T cell receptor (beta chain) was recovered during a study of CD8 T cells in Susac syndrome. Study-level information: When blood was collected, patients with Susac syndrome were therapy-naive, were taking corticosteroids, or were receiving intravenous immunoglobulin alone.

The germline V gene has CDR1 LGHDT and CDR2 YNNKEL (reference sequence). The CDR3 extends over 15 amino acids. Trimming cost V 0 bases and J 2 bases, with 11 bases left between them. An amount of RNA that ranged from roughly 0.45 to 1 ug was reverse transcribed with random hexamers. Across 54 Vbeta and 13 Jbeta, TCR beta CDR3 was amplified with immunoSEQ multiplex PCR. TCRdb itself ran the immunoSEQ multiplex PCR reads through MiXCR, one entry per CDR3 protein. The table records about 190,000 distinct CDR3 sequences, 95% of them present only once. V usage is TRBV3-1 and J usage is TRBJ2-7; the D gene is possibly TRBD1 (5 bases). This TCR was recovered from a human donor with Susac syndrome. The source material was CD8+ T cells from PBMCs. This CDR3 reads CASSQDRELTYEQYF. As DNA, the CDR3 is TGTGCCAGCAGCCAAGACAGGGAATTAACCTACGAGCAGTACTTC.